This TCR beta chain was identified during a study of blood T cells in healthy people across ages. This clonotype was detected ten times or more. Primed by a sample-barcoded 5' primer and a J-beta primer mix, a second PCR proceeded for 7 to 11 cycles. TCRdb independently ran MiXCR on the 5' RACE reads; one entry per CDR3 protein. The profile shows approximately 880,000 distinct CDR3 sequences, roughly 43% of them singletons. Trimming stripped 0 bases from V and 4 bases from J, with 10 bases between. This CDR3 is built from 15 residues. Sequenced material: blood. This clonotype originated in a man aged 25-45 years in good health. V usage is TRBV12-3 or TRBV12-4 and J usage is TRBJ1-5; weak D call: TRBD1 (6 bases). Here the CDR3 reads CASSLAGQQNQPQHF. Here the CDR3 DNA reads TGTGCCAGCAGTTTAGCCGGACAGCAGAATCAGCCCCAGCATTTT.